These 3 T cell receptor beta chains came from one sample sequenced in a study of cytomegalovirus exposure and HLA in healthy donors. The PCR employed 60 Vbeta primers together with 13 Jbeta primers. Libraries were prepared by immunoSEQ multiplex PCR; TCRdb keeps only in-frame clonotypes and omits some of them. The top ten clones hold 1.5% of a sample with around 130,000 clones, roughly 80% of them seen once. Material for sequencing was PBMCs. These receptors were obtained from a woman aged 18-29 years in good health and CMV-seronegative.

The V gene is TRBV12-5, the J gene TRBJ1-1; D may be TRBD1 (5 bases). Germline loops: CDR1 LGHNT, CDR2 FRNRAP. The CDR3 is made up of 14 amino acids. The ends were cut back, 2 bases at V and 5 bases at J, with 12 bases in the middle. The CDR3 DNA is TGTGCTAGTGGTTTGACTGGTGGGGGGACTGAAGCTTTCTTT. Its translation: CASGLTGGGTEAFF.

The chain links TRBV2 to TRBJ1-2; 7 nucleotides align to TRBD1. Germline lookup yields CDR1 SNHLY and CDR2 FYNNEI. V was clipped by 4 bases and J by 1 base; unmatched bases: 3. The CDR3 is made up of 14 amino acids. CDR3 residues: CASSGGQNNYGYTF. The CDR3 coding sequence is TGTGCCAGCAGTGGGGGACAGAATAACTATGGCTACACCTTC.

The chain is built from TRBV7-2 and TRBJ2-7; 9 bases are a match to TRBD2. The junction had 4 bases not matched to a gene; V was cut back by 4 bases and J by 0 bases. CDR3 length equals 15 residues. Germline CDR1 and CDR2: SGHTA and FQGNSA. CDR3 loop: CASSSPGLASYEQYF. The CDR3 DNA is TGTGCCAGCAGCTCTCCGGGACTAGCCTCCTACGAGCAGTACTTC.